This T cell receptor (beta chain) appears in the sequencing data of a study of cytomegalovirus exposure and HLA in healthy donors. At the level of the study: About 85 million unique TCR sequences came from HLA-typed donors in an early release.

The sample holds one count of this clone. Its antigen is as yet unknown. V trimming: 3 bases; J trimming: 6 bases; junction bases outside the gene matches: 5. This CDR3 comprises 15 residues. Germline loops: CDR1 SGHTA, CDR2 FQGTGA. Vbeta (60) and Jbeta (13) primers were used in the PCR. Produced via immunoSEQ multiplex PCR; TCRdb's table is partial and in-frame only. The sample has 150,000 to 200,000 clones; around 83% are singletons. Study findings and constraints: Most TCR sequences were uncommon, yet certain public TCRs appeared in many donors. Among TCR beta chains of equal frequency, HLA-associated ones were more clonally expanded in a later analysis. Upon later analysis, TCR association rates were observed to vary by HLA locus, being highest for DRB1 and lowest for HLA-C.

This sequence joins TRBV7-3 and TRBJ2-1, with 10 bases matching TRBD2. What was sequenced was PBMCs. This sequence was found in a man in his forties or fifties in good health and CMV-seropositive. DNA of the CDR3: TGTGCCAGCAGCTTGACTAGCGGGTCATTCAATGAGCAGTTCTTC. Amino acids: CASSLTSGSFNEQFF.